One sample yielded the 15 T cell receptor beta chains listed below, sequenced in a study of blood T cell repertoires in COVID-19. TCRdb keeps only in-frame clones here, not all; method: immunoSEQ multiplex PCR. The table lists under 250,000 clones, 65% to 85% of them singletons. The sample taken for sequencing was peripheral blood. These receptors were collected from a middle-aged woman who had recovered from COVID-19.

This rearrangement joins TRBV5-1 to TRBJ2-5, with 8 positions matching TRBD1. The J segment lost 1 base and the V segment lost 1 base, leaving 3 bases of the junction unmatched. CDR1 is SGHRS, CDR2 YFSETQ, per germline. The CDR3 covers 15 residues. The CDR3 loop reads CASSLTGGTQETQYF. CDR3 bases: TGCGCCAGCAGCTTGACAGGGGGAACCCAAGAGACCCAGTACTTC.

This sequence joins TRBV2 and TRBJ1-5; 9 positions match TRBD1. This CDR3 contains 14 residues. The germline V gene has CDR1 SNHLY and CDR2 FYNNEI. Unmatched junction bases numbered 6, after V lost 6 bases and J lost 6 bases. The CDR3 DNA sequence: TGTGCCAGCAGAGGGACAGGGAGCCTTCAGCCCCAGCATTTT. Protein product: CASRGTGSLQPQHF.

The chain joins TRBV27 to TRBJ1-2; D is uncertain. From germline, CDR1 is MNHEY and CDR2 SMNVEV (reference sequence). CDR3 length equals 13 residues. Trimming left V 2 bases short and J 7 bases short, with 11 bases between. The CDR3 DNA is TGTGCCAGCAGTTTAAACGCGGCGAGTGGCTACACCTTC. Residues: CASSLNAASGYTF.

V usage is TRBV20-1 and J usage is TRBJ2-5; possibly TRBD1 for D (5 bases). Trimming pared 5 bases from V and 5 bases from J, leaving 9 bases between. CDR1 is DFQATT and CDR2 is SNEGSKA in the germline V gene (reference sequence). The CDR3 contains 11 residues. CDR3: CSAGARETQYF. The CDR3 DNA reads TGCAGTGCTGGGGCTCGGGAGACCCAGTACTTC.

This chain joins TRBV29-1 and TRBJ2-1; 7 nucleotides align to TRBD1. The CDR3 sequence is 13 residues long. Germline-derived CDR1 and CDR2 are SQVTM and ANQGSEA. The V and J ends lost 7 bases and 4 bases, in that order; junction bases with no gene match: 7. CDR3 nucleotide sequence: TGCAGCGCTACGGGACAGCCGTACAATGAGCAGTTCTTC. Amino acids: CSATGQPYNEQFF.

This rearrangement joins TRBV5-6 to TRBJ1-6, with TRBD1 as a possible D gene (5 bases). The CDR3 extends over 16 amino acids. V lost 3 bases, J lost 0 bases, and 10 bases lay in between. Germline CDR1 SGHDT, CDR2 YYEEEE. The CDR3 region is CASSSLDTSYNSPLHF. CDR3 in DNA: TGTGCCAGCAGCTCCTTGGACACCTCCTATAATTCACCCCTCCACTTT.

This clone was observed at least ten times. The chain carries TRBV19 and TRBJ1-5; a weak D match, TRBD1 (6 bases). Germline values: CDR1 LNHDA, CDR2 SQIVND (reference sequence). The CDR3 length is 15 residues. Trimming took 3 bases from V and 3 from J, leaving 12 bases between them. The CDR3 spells CASSIPGHYNQPQHF. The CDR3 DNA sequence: TGTGCCAGTAGTATCCCGGGACATTACAATCAGCCCCAGCATTTT.

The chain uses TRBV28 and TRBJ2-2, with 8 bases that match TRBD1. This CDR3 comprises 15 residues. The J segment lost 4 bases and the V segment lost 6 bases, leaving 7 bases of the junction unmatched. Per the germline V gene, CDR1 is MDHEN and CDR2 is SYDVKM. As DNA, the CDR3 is TGTGCCAGCAGCCAGGGGGCAGGAGGCACCGGGGAGCTGTTTTTT. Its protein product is CASSQGAGGTGELFF.

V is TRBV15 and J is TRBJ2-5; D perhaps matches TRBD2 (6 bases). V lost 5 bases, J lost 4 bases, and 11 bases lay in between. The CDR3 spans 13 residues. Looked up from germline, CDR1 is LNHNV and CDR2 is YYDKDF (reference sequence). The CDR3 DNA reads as TGTGCCACCAGCCTGGGACTGGTAGAGACCCAGTACTTC. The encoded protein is CATSLGLVETQYF.

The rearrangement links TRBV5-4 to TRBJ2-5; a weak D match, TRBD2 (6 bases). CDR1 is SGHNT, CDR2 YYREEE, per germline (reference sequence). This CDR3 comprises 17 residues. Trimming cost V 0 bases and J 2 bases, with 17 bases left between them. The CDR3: CASSLGPSSAGQETQYF. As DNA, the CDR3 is TGTGCCAGCAGCTTGGGGCCTTCTAGCGCCGGACAAGAGACCCAGTACTTC.

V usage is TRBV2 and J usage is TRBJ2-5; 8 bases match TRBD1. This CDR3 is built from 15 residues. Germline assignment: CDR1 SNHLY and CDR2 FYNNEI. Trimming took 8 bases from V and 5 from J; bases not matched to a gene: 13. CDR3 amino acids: CASVRTGFRYETQYF. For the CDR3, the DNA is TGTGCCAGCGTGCGGACAGGGTTCCGGTACGAGACCCAGTACTTC. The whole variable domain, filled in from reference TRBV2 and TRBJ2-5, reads EPEVTQTPSHQVTQMGQEVILRCVPISNHLYFYWYRQILGQKVEFLVSFYNNEISEKSEIFDDQFSVERPDGSNFTLKIRSTKLEDSAMYFCASVRTGFRYETQYFGPGTRLLVL.

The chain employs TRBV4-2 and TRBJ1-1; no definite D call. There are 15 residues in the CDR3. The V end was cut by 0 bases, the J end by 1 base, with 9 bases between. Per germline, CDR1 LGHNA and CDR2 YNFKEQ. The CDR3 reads CASSQDWWRNTEAFF. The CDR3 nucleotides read TGTGCCAGCAGCCAAGATTGGTGGAGGAACACTGAAGCTTTCTTT.

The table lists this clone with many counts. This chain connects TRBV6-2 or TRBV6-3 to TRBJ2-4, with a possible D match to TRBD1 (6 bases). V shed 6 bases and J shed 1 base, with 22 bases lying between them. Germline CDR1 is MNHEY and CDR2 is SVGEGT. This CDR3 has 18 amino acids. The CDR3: CASRPWTEQGSAKNIQYF. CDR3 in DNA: TGTGCCAGCAGACCTTGGACAGAACAGGGTTCGGCCAAAAACATTCAGTACTTC.

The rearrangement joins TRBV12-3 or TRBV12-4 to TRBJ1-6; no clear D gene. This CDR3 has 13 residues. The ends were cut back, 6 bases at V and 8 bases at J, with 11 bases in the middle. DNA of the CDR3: TGTGCCAGCAGCTTATTAGGAGATTCACCCCTCCACTTT. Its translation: CASSLLGDSPLHF.

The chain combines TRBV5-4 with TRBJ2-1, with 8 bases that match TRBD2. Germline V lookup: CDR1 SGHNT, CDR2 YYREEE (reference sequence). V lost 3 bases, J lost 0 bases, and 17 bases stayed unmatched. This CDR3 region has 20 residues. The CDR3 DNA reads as TGTGCCAGCAGCTCCTGGGGGGCGGGGGGCCTTCTGAGCTCCTACAATGAGCAGTTCTTC. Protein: CASSSWGAGGLLSSYNEQFF.